What follows describes a single T cell receptor (beta chain). Its cognate antigen is unknown. This specimen belongs to a study of T cell responses to AZD1222 COVID-19 vaccine. Deletions cut 3 bases from V and 4 bases from J, with 9 bases between. This CDR3 is 13 amino acids long. Germline V CDR1 and CDR2: MDHEN, SYDVKM. Study-level findings and limits: CD4 TCRs linked to vaccination spanned spike, dominating at 160-218 and 743-854. Donors skewed white British and female; clonal diversity was possibly underestimated. The study identified only six AZD1222 recipients as seropositive at baseline.

The repertoire was sequenced with immunoSEQ multiplex PCR; TCRdb's copy has only in-frame clones and lacks some. The sample yields about 26,000 clones, about 88% seen once. This clonotype originated in an adult who received the AZD1222 COVID-19 vaccine. Sequenced here: peripheral blood, sampled 28 days after the second AZD1222 dose. The chain joins TRBV28 to TRBJ1-2; possible D gene TRBD1, 5 bases. As DNA, the CDR3 is TGTGCCAGCAGTTTGGGGAGGGGCTATGGCTACACCTTC. This encodes CASSLGRGYGYTF.